Described below is a single T cell receptor beta chain sequence and its context. Its specificity is unknown. The library protocol tagged individual cDNA molecules with unique molecular identifiers. TCRdb fed the 5' RACE reads into MiXCR, producing one record per CDR3 protein. In the table there are tens of thousands of distinct CDR3 sequences, 18% of which are singletons. These data are taken from a study of early T cells in non-severe SARS-CoV-2 infection. Study context: Sequenced bulk RNA came from whole blood that was unsorted, and chains were unpaired.

Overall study findings and caveats: Private and CD4 specificities were missed by VDJdb matching, which favored anti-spike CD8 responses.

The germline V gene has CDR1 MNHEY and CDR2 SVGAGI. CDR3 length equals 18 residues. The junction had 11 bases not matched to a gene; V was cut back by 0 bases and J by 4 bases. This rearrangement joins TRBV6-5 to TRBJ1-4, with TRBD1 matching over 7 bases. Sequenced here: whole blood, sampled at baseline. This receptor was obtained from an adult who was a healthcare worker with PCR-confirmed SARS-CoV-2 infection or an uninfected control (not recorded which). The CDR3 sequence is CASSYSRFRGQINEKLFF. CDR3 coding DNA: TGTGCCAGCAGTTACTCGAGGTTTAGGGGACAGATTAATGAAAAACTGTTTTTT.